This TCR beta chain came from a study of CD8+ T cells in alopecia areata. About the study: Patients given treatment had severity scored by the percentage of scalp area affected. Findings and limits, study-wide: Patients displayed less clarity in TCR sharing than mice, a finding possibly related to HLA.

The ends lost 8 bases at V and 8 bases at J; junction bases unmatched: 11. The germline V gene encodes CDR1 SGHTA and CDR2 FQGNSA. The CDR3 runs 13 residues. Treatment in this sample: oral pan-JAK inhibitor, 5-10 mg twice daily. Regarding this clone: The antigen remains unidentified.

RNA extraction and reverse transcription yielded cDNA as sequencing template. The assay was immunoSEQ multiplex PCR, and TCRdb's table has in-frame clones only and misses some. The sample holds 200,000 to 250,000 clones, 50% to 70% seen once. The sample consisted of CD4+ T cells sorted from blood, taken at week 4, from a patient treated with tofacitinib. This clonotype was obtained from a human donor with alopecia areata. The V and J genes are TRBV7-2 and TRBJ1-2; TRBD1 agrees at 7 bases. The CDR3 nucleotides are TGTGCCAGCGCGAATGACAGGGTAGGCGGCTACACCTTC. Amino acid sequence: CASANDRVGGYTF.